This T cell receptor beta chain was identified in a study of cytomegalovirus exposure and HLA in healthy donors. At the level of the study: Unique TCR beta sequences numbering 117 million came from around 180 million T cells in an earlier analysis.

Points from the study as a whole: The study designated 150 to 200 TCR beta chains cytomegalovirus-associated. Most TCR sequences were uncommon, yet certain public TCRs appeared in many donors.

The length of the CDR3 is 13 residues. V was trimmed by 7 bases and J by 11 bases, leaving 18 bases between them. Germline CDR1 ENHRY, CDR2 SYGVKD. This clone was counted a few times. The antigen is unknown. The PCR contained 60 Vbeta and 13 Jbeta primers. Clones were sequenced by immunoSEQ multiplex PCR, and TCRdb holds only the in-frame ones, with some missing. The table lists more than 150,000 clones, more than 75% of them singletons. The sample comprised PBMCs. The TCR was taken from a woman aged 30 to 39 in good health and CMV-seropositive. The chain joins TRBV10-3 to TRBJ1-3; no clear D gene. DNA for the CDR3: TGTGCCATCAATGCGGCCCCCCAAAGCGCCATATATTTT. It specifies CAINAAPQSAIYF.